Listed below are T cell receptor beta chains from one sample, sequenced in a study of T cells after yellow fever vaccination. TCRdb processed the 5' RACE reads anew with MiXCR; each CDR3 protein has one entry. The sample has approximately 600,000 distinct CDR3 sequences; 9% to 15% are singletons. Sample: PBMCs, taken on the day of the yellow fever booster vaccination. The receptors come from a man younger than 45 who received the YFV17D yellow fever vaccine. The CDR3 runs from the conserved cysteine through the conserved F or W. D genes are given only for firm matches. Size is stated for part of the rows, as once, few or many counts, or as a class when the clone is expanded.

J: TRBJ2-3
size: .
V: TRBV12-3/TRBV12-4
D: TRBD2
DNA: TGTGCCAGCAGTTGGGCTAGCGGGAGGTCGGATACGCAGTATTTT
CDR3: CASSWASGRSDTQYF

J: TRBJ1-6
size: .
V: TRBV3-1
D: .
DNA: TGTGCCAGCAGCCAACTACCGGATTCACCCCTCCACTTT
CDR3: CASSQLPDSPLHF

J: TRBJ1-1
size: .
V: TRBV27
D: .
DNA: TGTGCCAGCAGTCCTTGGGCCAGCATGAACACTGAAGCTTTCTTT
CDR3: CASSPWASMNTEAFF

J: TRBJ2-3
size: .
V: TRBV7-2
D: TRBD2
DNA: TGTGCCAGCAGCCCTTCTGGGACTAGAGATACGCAGTATTTT
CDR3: CASSPSGTRDTQYF

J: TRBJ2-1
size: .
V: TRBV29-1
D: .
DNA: TGCAGCGTGGATCGGTGGGCGCAGTACAATGAGCAGTTCTTC
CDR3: CSVDRWAQYNEQFF

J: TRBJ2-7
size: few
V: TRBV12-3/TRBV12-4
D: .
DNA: TGTGCCAGCAGTGTGTTTAGCGGCCCCTACGAGCAGTACTTC
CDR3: CASSVFSGPYEQYF

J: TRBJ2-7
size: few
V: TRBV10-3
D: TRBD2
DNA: TGTGCCATCAGTGAGGGGCGGGAGGCCGAGCAGTACTTC
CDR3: CAISEGREAEQYF

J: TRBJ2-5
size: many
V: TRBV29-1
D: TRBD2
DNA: TGCAGCGTTGAAGGTTCAGCAGCGGGAGGGCCGGCGGAGACCCAGTACTTC
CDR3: CSVEGSAAGGPAETQYF

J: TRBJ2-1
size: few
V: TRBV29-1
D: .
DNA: TGCAGCGTTGAAACGGGGTCAGGGAGGTACAATGAGCAGTTCTTC
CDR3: CSVETGSGRYNEQFF

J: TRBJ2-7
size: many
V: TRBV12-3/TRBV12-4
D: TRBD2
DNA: TGTGCCAGCAGTACGGGACTAGCGTTCTACGAGCAGTACTTC
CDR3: CASSTGLAFYEQYF

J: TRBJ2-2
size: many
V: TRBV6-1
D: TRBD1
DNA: TGTGCCAGCAGCCCCGGATTCGGACAGGCACCGAACACCGGGGAGCTGTTTTTT
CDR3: CASSPGFGQAPNTGELFF

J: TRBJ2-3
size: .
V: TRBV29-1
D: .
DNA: TGCAGCGTTGAACTAGGACCAGATACGCAGTATTTT
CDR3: CSVELGPDTQYF

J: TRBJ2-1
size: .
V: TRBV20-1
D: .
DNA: TGCAGCTCTGTGGGGGCAGCGGGATCTTCCTACAATGAGCAGTTCTTC
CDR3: CSSVGAAGSSYNEQFF

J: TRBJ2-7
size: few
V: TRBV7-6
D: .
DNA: TGTGCCAGCAGCTTAGCCGGCCCAGGGGTCGAGCAGTACTTC
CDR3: CASSLAGPGVEQYF

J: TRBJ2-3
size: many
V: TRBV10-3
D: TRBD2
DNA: TGTGCCATCAGTGGGGATAATCAGCGGGGGAACACAGATACGCAGTATTTT
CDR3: CAISGDNQRGNTDTQYF